This T cell receptor (beta chain) was profiled in a study of shared T cell receptors in the human thymus (dated by TCRdb to about 2021). Study-level background: The study examined how the human thymus generates shared, self-reactive T-cell receptor alpha chains.

This clone is a singleton in its sample. Its antigen target is currently unknown. Nothing much larger sits one base from this clone, and base qualities are not available. To prepare the library, the immunoSEQ multiplex PCR assay was applied. Here the immuneACCESS table is served through TCRdb, limited to in-frame sequences with V and J called. Missing clones are a known gap in these copies; in checked studies unresolved V genes cover under half, and the rest lacks a known reason. The sample table lists 500,000 to 550,000 clones, roughly 74% of them with a count of one. More than 0.01% of the sample goes to the ten largest clones. The germline V gene (reference sequence) supplies CDR1 GTSNPN and CDR2 SVGIG. CDR3 length: 13 amino acids, cysteine to phenylalanine. Only the CDR3 DNA is retained, 39 bases long and in frame from the first base. Relative to germline, V is missing 5 bases and J is missing 6 bases, with 5 bases of the junction outside any gene match.

The sample was also linked to a second study, of human thymus T cells. Taken from the second paper: The donors were immunologically healthy infants in Finland who had open corrective cardiac surgery for congenital heart defects. Thymus tissue was collected as surgical resects that were removed during corrective cardiac surgery. Biased V and J gene segment usage appeared to be present in both thymic and peripheral blood repertoires. The related research reported highly overlapping thymic TCR repertoires among unrelated individuals. The study described the TCR alpha and beta repertoires in roughly 8 infant thymus samples and a few matching peripheral blood samples. The cohort included six male and two female infants, with donor ages spanning 7 to 244 days. After being mechanically released from the tissue, thymocytes were kept at -70 degrees C in pellets of roughly 10-33 million cells. A QIAsymphony instrument was used to extract genomic DNA from frozen cell pellets. Using the immunoSEQ multiplex PCR assay, the TCRB and TCRAD loci were amplified from a standardized quantity of quality-controlled genomic DNA. The amplicons spanned the V(D)J region and were long enough to cover the CDR3 and allow V and J genes to be identified. Amplicon sequencing was performed on an Illumina platform through the commercial immunoSEQ service. Primer bias and sequencing errors were corrected as previously described, and TCRAD and TCRB were defined on the basis of the IMGT database. Repertoires were analysed with immunoSEQ Analyzer 3.0 and VDJTools, covering basic statistics, V/J segment usage, diversity estimates, rarefaction and pairwise overlap. To estimate diversity, the Chao1, ChaoE, Efron-Thisted, Shannon and inverse Simpson indices were applied, and diversity was also estimated on datasets down-sampled to the smallest sample. For repertoire overlap, CDR3 nucleotide sequence, V gene and J gene had to match strictly, and clustering was done by Jaccard-based multidimensional scaling. On average, thymus samples yielded about 810,000 unique TCRB clonotypes, whereas blood samples yielded some 85,000.

The rearranged chain carries TRBV30 and TRBJ2-2; 8 central nucleotides agree with TRBD2. This TCR was sampled from a boy younger than two with a congenital heart defect. Donor details come from another sample of the same person, matched by shared clones. The sample comprised thymocytes. The DNA is as follows: TGTGCCTGGCTACGGGGGGGGGCCGGGGAGCTGTTTTTT. Its protein reads: CAWLRGGAGELFF. Reference TRBV30 and TRBJ2-2 proteins supply the regions before and after the CDR3; the full variable domain is: SQTIHQWPATLVQPVGSPLSLECTVEGTSNPNLYWYRQAAGRGLQLLFYSVGIGQISSEVPQNLSASRPQDRQFILSSKKLLLSDSGFYLCAWLRGGAGELFFGEGSRLTVL.